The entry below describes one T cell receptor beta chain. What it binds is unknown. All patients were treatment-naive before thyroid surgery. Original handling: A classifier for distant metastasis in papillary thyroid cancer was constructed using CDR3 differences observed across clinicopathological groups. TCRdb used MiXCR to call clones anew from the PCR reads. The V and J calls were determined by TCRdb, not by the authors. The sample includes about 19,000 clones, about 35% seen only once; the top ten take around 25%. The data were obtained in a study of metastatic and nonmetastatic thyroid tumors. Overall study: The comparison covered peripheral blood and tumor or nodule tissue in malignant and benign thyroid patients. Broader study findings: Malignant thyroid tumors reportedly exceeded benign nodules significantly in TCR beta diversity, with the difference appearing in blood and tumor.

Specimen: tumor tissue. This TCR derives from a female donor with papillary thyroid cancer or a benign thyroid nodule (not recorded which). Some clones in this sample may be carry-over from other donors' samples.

The CDR3 reads CASYSGSEQYF. The CDR3 nucleotides are TGTGCCAGCTATAGCGGGAGTGAGCAGTACTTC. V usage is TRBV6-2 or TRBV6-3 and J usage is TRBJ2-7; TRBD2 matches 9 bases. Germline V gene data show CDR1 as MNHEY and CDR2 as SVGEGT. CDR3 size: 11 residues. The ends lost 8 bases at V and 7 bases at J; junction bases unmatched: 3.